This T cell receptor (beta chain) stems from a study of T cell responses to AZD1222 COVID-19 vaccine (dated by TCRdb to the early 2020s). As for the study more broadly: A total of approximately 230 trial participants underwent TCR sequencing, of whom about 200 received two doses of AZD1222 and around 26 received two doses of the MenACWY control vaccine. Trial participants were enrolled by age into subgroups of 18-55, 56-69 and 70-plus years, and around 140, 26 and 57 TCR-sequenced participants, respectively, were included in these subgroups.

The CDR3 has 14 amino acids, counting the end cysteine and phenylalanine. The kept DNA is CDR3 alone, 42 bases in frame from the first base. Looking up the germline V gene (reference sequence) yields CDR1 GTSNPN and CDR2 SVGIG. V drops 0 bases and J drops 4 bases, leaving 12 bases in between. General findings and caveats noted by the study authors: Participants were mostly white British, with more females than males. The authors suggested clonal diversity may have been underestimated. After two AZD1222 doses, both the breadth and the depth of spike-specific TCRs were significantly higher than at day 0 and than in MenACWY recipients. The 56-69-year group was small, and its depth increase did not reach significance, likely because of low power. Conclusions about previously exposed vaccinees are limited, since just six AZD1222 recipients were seropositive for SARS-CoV-2 at baseline. Epitopes outside the regions mutated in the B.1.351 and B.1.1.7 variants were reportedly recognized by nearly half of the unique spike-specific TCRs. CD4 TCRs associated with the vaccine covered the entire spike protein, and the dominant responses were in regions 160-218 and 743-854. Because no day 14 peak-response samples were available, the repertoires could be characterized only after the peak T cell response.

The CDR3 regions of human TCRbeta chains were analyzed by immunosequencing. In the authors' own workflow: TCRs in the repertoires were compared against a reference library of SARS-CoV-2-specific TCRs that had been generated with the MIRA antigen-specificity platform. Breadth was defined as the fraction of unique TCRs that were SARS-CoV-2-associated. Depth was defined as the fraction of total T cells that were SARS-CoV-2-associated. Each spike-specific TCR was assigned to its reactive spike region and to a CD4 or CD8 class using the MIRA data. Log10-transformed breadth and depth values were compared by one-way ANOVA with Sidak's multiple comparisons tests. The source is immuneACCESS, and TCRdb retained only in-frame sequences with V and J called. Part of the clones is not carried over; for the studies checked, unresolved V genes explain less than half of this, and the remainder is unexplained. V, J and clone size were drawn from that table, and D and trimming were deduced from the DNA. The sample data list about 120,000 clones, and about 93% of these were observed just once. 4% to 6% of the sample rests with the top ten.

This specimen's time point label, per the study, means: about 28 days (+/-7) after the second vaccine dose. Because spike-specific TCR depth and breadth did not differ between the two schedules, AZD1222 recipients who got a second dose at roughly 4 weeks were pooled with those who got a second dose at roughly 12 weeks. The vaccinee samples were drawn from two UK trials, COV001 and COV002, one of which was a single-blind randomized controlled phase 2/3 trial testing AZD1222 (ChAdOx1 nCoV-19) in healthy adults. Trial participant PBMC samples were collected at day 0 and day 28 after the second dose for TCRbeta chain sequencing. As regards this clone: The antigen it recognizes is unknown. No qualities accompany the bases; no much larger clone lies one base away.

The sequence came from an adult who received the AZD1222 COVID-19 vaccine. The sequenced sample was peripheral blood, obtained 28 days after the second AZD1222 dose. The chain links TRBV30 with TRBJ2-5; the D gene is perhaps TRBD1, from 6 matching bases. The CDR3 is CAWSVPAGAETQYF. The DNA reads as follows: TGTGCCTGGAGTGTACCCGCAGGGGCAGAGACCCAGTACTTC. Where the CDR3 stops, the reference TRBV30 and TRBJ2-5 genes take over; the full variable domain is SQTIHQWPATLVQPVGSPLSLECTVEGTSNPNLYWYRQAAGRGLQLLFYSVGIGQISSEVPQNLSASRPQDRQFILSSKKLLLSDSGFYLCAWSVPAGAETQYFGPGTRLLVL.